The next 25 T cell receptor beta chains were all read from a single sample in a study of cytomegalovirus exposure and HLA in healthy donors. The primer mix had 60 Vbeta and 13 Jbeta primers. Measured with immunoSEQ multiplex PCR; TCRdb has only the in-frame clones, and not every one. Found here are 130,000 or so clones, approximately 78% of them singletons; the top ten hold about 3.2%. The sequencing sample was made of PBMCs. The origin of the receptors is a man between 18 and 35 years old in good health and CMV-seropositive.

This chain uses TRBV19 with TRBJ2-7; 8 bases agree with TRBD2. Germline CDR1 and CDR2: LNHDA and SQIVND (reference sequence). CDR3 length: 16 amino acids. V dropped 5 bases and J dropped 4; count of bases not matched to a gene: 13. The CDR3 protein is CASSPEGSGTLYEQYF. The CDR3 region has the DNA TGTGCCAGTAGTCCCGAGGGTAGCGGGACCCTATACGAGCAGTACTTC.

The V and J genes are TRBV5-1 and TRBJ1-1, with 10 bases identical to TRBD1. Trimming removed 5 bases from V and 5 bases from J; junction bases left unmatched: 3. The CDR3 is 13 amino acids. Germline values: CDR1 SGHRS, CDR2 YFSETQ. CDR3: CASSGQGGTEAFF. The CDR3 bases are TGCGCCAGCAGTGGACAGGGGGGTACTGAAGCTTTCTTT. Supplemented by reference TRBV5-1 and TRBJ1-1, the full variable domain reads KAGVTQTPRYLIKTRGQQVTLSCSPISGHRSVSWYQQTPGQGLQFLFEYFSETQRNKGNFPGRFSGRQFSNSRSEMNVSTLELGDSALYLCASSGQGGTEAFFGQGTRLTVV.

This chain connects TRBV19 to TRBJ1-1; no clear D. Between the trimmed V and J ends, which lost 8 bases and 5 bases, there was a span of 12 bases. The germline gives CDR1 LNHDA, CDR2 SQIVND (reference sequence). The CDR3 has 12 amino acids. CDR3 in amino acids: CASRALETEAFF. CDR3 in DNA: TGTGCCAGTCGTGCTTTGGAGACTGAAGCTTTCTTT.

This clone was detected only a few times. V gene TRBV18 combines with J gene TRBJ2-5, with 7 bases that match TRBD1. J gave up 3 bases and V 3 bases, and 1 base lay outside the gene matches. Germline loops: CDR1 KGHSH, CDR2 LQKENI. The CDR3 spans 13 residues. The CDR3 loop reads CASSPGTEETQYF. CDR3 DNA sequence: TGTGCCAGCTCACCCGGGACAGAAGAGACCCAGTACTTC.

The V gene is TRBV19, the J gene TRBJ1-5; 9 bases line up with TRBD1. The CDR3 covers 15 residues. V shed 10 bases, J shed 2 bases, and the junction held 9 bases outside the gene matches. The germline CDR1 and CDR2 sequences are LNHDA and SQIVND (reference sequence). CDR3 in DNA: TGTGCCACCGCGACAGGGGGAATCGGCAATCAGCCCCAGCATTTT. The encoded protein is CATATGGIGNQPQHF.

The rearrangement uses TRBV5-4 and TRBJ2-1; D is uncertain. Germline CDR1 and CDR2: SGHNT and YYREEE (reference sequence). The CDR3 loop spans 17 amino acids. Trimming cost V 0 bases and J 0 bases, with 13 bases left between them. In DNA, the CDR3 is TGTGCCAGCAGCTTGGCGTTTGCGGAGAGCTCCTACAATGAGCAGTTCTTC. Residues: CASSLAFAESSYNEQFF.

The chain recombines TRBV7-9 with TRBJ1-3, with a possible D match to TRBD1 (6 bases). This CDR3 region has 15 residues. V was clipped by 5 bases and J by 0 bases, with 11 bases between them. Germline V gene data show CDR1 as SEHNR and CDR2 as FQNEAQ (reference sequence). The CDR3 nucleotides are TGTGCCAGCAGCCGGGGGGCCTTCTCTGGAAACACCATATATTTT. It is translated as CASSRGAFSGNTIYF.

The chain is built from TRBV9 and TRBJ2-3; 7 bases agree with TRBD2. In germline, CDR1 is SGDLS, CDR2 YYNGEE. CDR3 length equals 16 residues. V lost 0 bases to trimming and J lost 3 bases; unmatched junction nucleotides: 7. CDR3 amino acids: CASSVGGRERTDTQYF. The CDR3 DNA reads TGTGCCAGCAGCGTAGGAGGGAGGGAGAGGACAGATACGCAGTATTTT.

This chain links TRBV7-9 with TRBJ2-1, with 7 bases that match TRBD2. This CDR3 spans 16 amino acids. After removal of 4 bases from V and 4 bases from J, the junction contained 10 bases not matched to a gene. The germline V gene encodes CDR1 SEHNR and CDR2 FQNEAQ (reference sequence). CDR3 region: CASSSTAGSGYNEQFF. CDR3 nucleotides: TGTGCCAGCAGCTCCACAGCGGGATCGGGATACAATGAGCAGTTCTTC.

The chain carries TRBV6-5 and TRBJ2-3, with TRBD1 identical over 9 bases. Trimming took 6 bases from V and 0 from J; bases not matched to a gene: 1. The CDR3 is made up of 14 amino acids. Germline V gene data show CDR1 as MNHEY and CDR2 as SVGAGI. The CDR3 DNA sequence: TGTGCCAGCAGAGGACAGGGGAGCACAGATACGCAGTATTTT. Protein: CASRGQGSTDTQYF.

To note about this clone: One junction end does not reproduce the germline sequence, and a read error may be involved. The chain uses TRBV18 and TRBJ2-7; 10 positions match TRBD1. CDR3 length: 15 residues. The germline V gene has CDR1 KGHSH and CDR2 LQKENI. The CDR3 spells CASSQRDRGLYGQYF. The CDR3 DNA sequence: TGTGCCAGCTCCCAACGGGACAGGGGCCTCTACGGGCAGTACTTC.

The V and J genes are TRBV10-3 and TRBJ2-7, with a possible D match to TRBD2 (5 bases). The V end lost 10 bases, the J end lost 7 bases, and 20 bases lay between the germline ends. The CDR3 is 13 amino acids. Germline V gene lookup returns CDR1 ENHRY and CDR2 SYGVKD. Written as DNA, the CDR3 is TGTGCCACTTCGGGGAGCGAGCTCAGAGAGCAGTACTTC. It encodes CATSGSELREQYF.

The V and J genes are TRBV2 and TRBJ2-1, with 8 bases fitting TRBD2. Trimming at V came to 6 bases and at J to 6 bases, leaving 7 bases not matched to a gene. Germline loops: CDR1 SNHLY, CDR2 FYNNEI. This CDR3 comprises 14 residues. CDR3 sequence: CASRGLVISNEQFF. Here the CDR3 DNA reads TGTGCCAGCAGGGGACTAGTAATCTCCAATGAGCAGTTCTTC.

The V and J genes are TRBV5-1 and TRBJ2-7, with a weak D call TRBD2 (5 bases). CDR3 length equals 14 residues. Deletions cut 2 bases from V and 3 bases from J, with 12 bases between. Per the germline V gene, CDR1 is SGHRS and CDR2 is YFSETQ. DNA for the CDR3: TGCGCCAGCAGCTTCCACGGGGATGACTACGAGCAGTACTTC. Translating it yields CASSFHGDDYEQYF.

The J gene is TRBJ1-1, the V gene TRBV5-1; TRBD1 matches at 12 bases. Germline trimming cut 4 bases from V and 3 bases from J; bases unmatched to any gene: 4. The germline gives CDR1 SGHRS, CDR2 YFSETQ. The CDR3 extends over 15 amino acids. CDR3 sequence: CASSRGQGADTEAFF. The CDR3 DNA reads TGCGCCAGCAGCAGGGGACAGGGGGCTGACACTGAAGCTTTCTTT. Combining the CDR3 with reference TRBV5-1 and TRBJ1-1 gives the whole variable domain KAGVTQTPRYLIKTRGQQVTLSCSPISGHRSVSWYQQTPGQGLQFLFEYFSETQRNKGNFPGRFSGRQFSNSRSEMNVSTLELGDSALYLCASSRGQGADTEAFFGQGTRLTVV.

The chain has TRBV12-5 and TRBJ2-3; 8 bases fit TRBD2. V shed 6 bases and J 4 bases; nucleotides not matched to a gene: 15. Germline values: CDR1 LGHNT, CDR2 FRNRAP. CDR3 size: 17 residues. The CDR3 spells CASGPKGGRKAADTQYF. Written as DNA, the CDR3 is TGTGCTAGTGGCCCTAAGGGCGGGAGGAAGGCGGCAGATACGCAGTATTTT.

This clone was seen just once. The CDR3, as DNA: TGTGCCAGCAGCCCTACCTTCCGGGGATGGGGCACCGGGGAGCTGTTTTTT. Its protein is CASSPTFRGWGTGELFF. This chain links TRBV7-9 with TRBJ2-2, with D possibly matching TRBD2 (5 bases). Looked up from germline, CDR1 is SEHNR and CDR2 is FQNEAQ (reference sequence). CDR3 length equals 17 residues. V gave up 5 bases and J gave up 4 bases, with 20 bases separating them.

The genes are TRBV28 and TRBJ1-2; 9 nucleotides agree with TRBD1. This CDR3 contains 14 residues. After removal of 6 bases from V and 3 bases from J, the junction contained 5 bases not matched to a gene. Germline values: CDR1 MDHEN, CDR2 SYDVKM. CDR3 sequence reads: CASRPTGGDYGYTF. CDR3 in DNA: TGTGCCAGCAGGCCTACAGGGGGCGACTATGGCTACACCTTC.

The V and J genes are TRBV28 and TRBJ2-5; 9 nucleotides align to TRBD1. With 4 bases clipped from V and 6 bases from J, the junction kept 6 bases outside the gene matches. In germline, CDR1 is MDHEN, CDR2 SYDVKM. The CDR3 totals 14 residues. CDR3 nucleotide sequence: TGTGCCAGCAGTTCCCGGGACAGGGCGCAGACCCAGTACTTC. This sequence encodes CASSSRDRAQTQYF.

The CDR3 protein is CASSLTSVDEQFF. The CDR3 nucleotides read TGTGCCAGCAGTTTAACTAGCGTCGATGAGCAGTTCTTC. This chain connects TRBV27 to TRBJ2-1, with 7 bases fitting TRBD2. The CDR3 runs 13 residues. Trimming removed 2 bases from V and 8 bases from J; junction bases left unmatched: 3. Germline CDR1 and CDR2: MNHEY and SMNVEV (reference sequence).

This rearrangement joins TRBV29-1 to TRBJ2-7; 7 nucleotides align to TRBD1. V shed 6 bases and J 5 bases; nucleotides not matched to a gene: 7. The germline V gene encodes CDR1 SQVTM and CDR2 ANQGSEA. This CDR3 contains 12 residues. The CDR3 nucleotides read TGCAGCGTCCTCCACAGGGGCCACGAGCAGTACTTC. It translates to CSVLHRGHEQYF.

This clone appeared once. The chain is built from TRBV5-1 and TRBJ1-4; 8 bases match TRBD1. The germline gives CDR1 SGHRS, CDR2 YFSETQ. This CDR3 spans 18 amino acids. Trimming at V came to 3 bases and at J to 5 bases, leaving 15 bases not matched to a gene. The CDR3 DNA reads TGCGCCAGCAGCTCCTTAGCGCGGGACAGGTTCGAAAATGAAAAACTGTTTTTT. Translating it yields CASSSLARDRFENEKLFF.

This clone is a singleton in its sample. The V gene is TRBV28, the J gene TRBJ2-4, with a tentative D call TRBD1 (5 bases). V gave up 8 bases and J gave up 9 bases, with 14 bases separating them. The CDR3 loop spans 12 amino acids. Germline V gene sequence: CDR1 MDHEN, CDR2 SYDVKM. CDR3 sequence reads: CASCPPQGIQYF. CDR3 DNA: TGTGCCAGCTGTCCCCCGCAGGGCATTCAGTACTTC.

The gene calls are TRBV7-9 and TRBJ2-7; TRBD2 agrees at 8 bases. Germline assignment: CDR1 SEHNR and CDR2 FQNEAQ (reference sequence). CDR3 length equals 15 residues. Unmatched junction bases numbered 6, after V lost 1 base and J lost 4 bases. The DNA of the CDR3 is TGTGCCAGCAGCTTAGAAAGCGGGAGTGGTTACGAGCAGTACTTC. Amino acids: CASSLESGSGYEQYF.

The CDR3 loop reads CASSLGYSYEQYF. CDR3 sequence (DNA): TGTGCCAGCAGCTTAGGTTACAGCTACGAGCAGTACTTC. The chain joins TRBV11-2 to TRBJ2-7, with D unclear. CDR1 is SGHAT, CDR2 FQNNGV, per germline. V was trimmed by 1 base and J by 3 bases, leaving 7 bases between them. The CDR3 consists of 13 residues.